The rows below give T cell receptor beta chains drawn from one sample of a study of T cell repertoires in cytomegalovirus infection. Each CDR3 protein gets one entry after TCRdb re-called the reads with MiXCR. The table lists around 170,000 distinct CDR3 sequences, around 15% of them singletons. Specimen: PBMCs. These receptors were taken from a human donor in good health (CMV status not recorded). Some clones in this sample may be carry-over from other donors' samples. Each CDR3 is given with its conserved first and last residue. A D gene is named only where the DNA matches it firmly. Not every row has a clone size; where given, it reads once, few, many or a size class.

v_call	clone_size	j_call	d_call	cdr3_nt	cdr3_aa
TRBV5-1	few	TRBJ2-7	TRBD1	TGCGCCAGCAGCTACCGGGACAGCTCCTACGAGCAGTACTTC	CASSYRDSSYEQYF
TRBV7-9	NA	TRBJ1-1	NA	TGTGCCAGCAGCTTCCCTCATGAGCGGTCGAACACTGAAGCTTTCTTT	CASSFPHERSNTEAFF
TRBV28	many	TRBJ2-2	TRBD1	TGTGCCAGCAGTGTGACAGGGTATCGTGATGGGGAGCTGTTTTTT	CASSVTGYRDGELFF
TRBV7-2	many	TRBJ1-2	TRBD1	TGTGCCAGCAGCTCCCTGGACCCGGGACAGGGCTACGGCTATGGCTACACCTTC	CASSSLDPGQGYGYGYTF
TRBV5-1	NA	TRBJ1-1	NA	TGCGCCAGCAGCTTGGTCGCAGGGACGGACACTGAAGCTTTCTTT	CASSLVAGTDTEAFF
TRBV10-3	few	TRBJ1-1	NA	TGTGCCATCAGCCGCGAGGCGACAGGAGCGAACACTGAAGCTTTCTTT	CAISREATGANTEAFF
TRBV29-1	few	TRBJ1-1	NA	TGCAGCGTCGCACAAGGCACTGAAGCTTTCTTT	CSVAQGTEAFF
TRBV7-9	NA	TRBJ1-5	NA	TGTGCCAGCAGCTTAGTGGGGGGTGGACAGCCCCAGCATTTT	CASSLVGGGQPQHF
TRBV29-1	NA	TRBJ1-5	TRBD1	TGCAGCGCCGCGCCTGACAGGGTTCAGCCCCAGCATTTT	CSAAPDRVQPQHF
TRBV28	NA	TRBJ1-2	TRBD1	TGTGCCAGCAGTTCACCCATCACTTTGTCCGGGACAGGGACCGATTATGGCTACACCTTC	CASSSPITLSGTGTDYGYTF
TRBV2	NA	TRBJ2-6	NA	TGTGCCAGCAGTGAGACTACTGGGGCCAACGTCCTGACTTTC	CASSETTGANVLTF
TRBV25-1	NA	TRBJ2-6	NA	TGTGCCAGCAGTGACCCTGGGGCCAACGTCCTGACTTTC	CASSDPGANVLTF
TRBV6-2/TRBV6-3	NA	TRBJ2-5	NA	TGTGCCAGCAGTAGAATCGACTCGATCCAAGAGACCCAGTACTTC	CASSRIDSIQETQYF
TRBV29-1	few	TRBJ2-3	NA	TGCAGCGTTGCCCACCTACCCACAGATACGCAGTATTTT	CSVAHLPTDTQYF
TRBV28	NA	TRBJ1-2	NA	TGTGCCAGCAGTTTAGTCCACGGGGGGCTTGGCTACACCTTC	CASSLVHGGLGYTF
TRBV12-3/TRBV12-4	many	TRBJ1-1	NA	TGTGCCAGCACCTTTAGTGGGGAGGTGGGCACTGAAGCTTTCTTT	CASTFSGEVGTEAFF
TRBV7-2	many	TRBJ2-3	TRBD2	TGTGCCAGCAGCTCTAGCGGGAGGGAAACAGATACGCAGTATTTT	CASSSSGRETDTQYF
TRBV20-1	NA	TRBJ2-1	TRBD1	TGCAGTGCTCTGGACAGGGCCCTCAATGAGCAGTTCTTC	CSALDRALNEQFF
TRBV29-1	NA	TRBJ1-3	NA	TGCAGCGTAGGAACCTCTGGAAACACCATATATTTT	CSVGTSGNTIYF
TRBV10-3	NA	TRBJ1-1	NA	TGTGCCATCAGTGTGGGGGAGAACACTGAAGCTTTCTTT	CAISVGENTEAFF
TRBV12-3/TRBV12-4	few	TRBJ1-1	NA	TGTGCCAGCAGGGGCTACAGGACAGCCACTGAAGCTTTCTTT	CASRGYRTATEAFF
TRBV7-2	many	TRBJ2-7	NA	TGTGCCAGCAGCCGACTGGGGGGCTCCTACGAGCAGTACTTC	CASSRLGGSYEQYF
TRBV12-3/TRBV12-4	NA	TRBJ2-3	NA	TGTGCCAGCAGCCCCGCCCACCCTACGCAGTATTTT	CASSPAHPTQYF
TRBV2	few	TRBJ2-7	TRBD2	TGTGCCAGCCGGGAGGCACTCTGGGCCTACGAGCAGTACTTC	CASREALWAYEQYF
TRBV20-1	many	TRBJ2-1	NA	TGCAGTGTACTCGCGAGGAGGAATGAGCAGTTCTTC	CSVLARRNEQFF
TRBV7-2	many	TRBJ2-3	TRBD2	TGTGCCAGCAGCGATCGGACTAGCGGATTCTATACGCAGTATTTT	CASSDRTSGFYTQYF
TRBV7-2	many	TRBJ1-1	TRBD1	TGTGCCAGCAGCCCGAGGACAGGGCGCATGAACACTGAAGCTTTCTTT	CASSPRTGRMNTEAFF
TRBV29-1	few	TRBJ2-7	TRBD1	TGCAGCGCCCGGACAGGGGTCCACGAGCAGTACTTC	CSARTGVHEQYF
TRBV27	NA	TRBJ2-7	NA	TGTGCCAGCAGTCCCCAGACATACTCCTACGAGCAGTACTTC	CASSPQTYSYEQYF
TRBV12-3/TRBV12-4	many	TRBJ2-1	TRBD2	TGTGCCAGCAGTTTAGCGCTTAGCGGGGGGGGATACAATGAGCAGTTCTTC	CASSLALSGGGYNEQFF
TRBV29-1	NA	TRBJ1-2	NA	TGCAGCGTTGAAGAGGTTACAGACTATGGCTACACCTTC	CSVEEVTDYGYTF
TRBV7-9	many	TRBJ2-6	NA	TGTGCCAGCAGCTTACAGGGGTTGAGTGAGGCCAACGTCCTGACTTTC	CASSLQGLSEANVLTF
TRBV28	few	TRBJ2-3	NA	TGTGCCAGCAGTACGGGTCTTCCGACAGATACGCAGTATTTT	CASSTGLPTDTQYF
TRBV7-8	once	TRBJ2-2	TRBD2	TGTGCCACCAGCTCCGGGGGGCTAGCGGGGGGGGACGGGGAGTTGTTTTTT	CATSSGGLAGGDGELFF
TRBV20-1	NA	TRBJ2-7	TRBD2	TGCAGTGCTCCGACCTGGGGGGCTAGCGGGGAAGTAAAGTTC	CSAPTWGASGEVKF
TRBV7-2	many	TRBJ2-7	NA	TGTGCCAGCAGCTATGGACGGCCTCCCTACGAGCAGTACTTC	CASSYGRPPYEQYF
TRBV7-2	many	TRBJ1-1	TRBD1	TGTGCCAGCAGCTTAGCCTCTAACAGGGGGCGCAGGACTGAAGCTTTCTTT	CASSLASNRGRRTEAFF
TRBV7-2	many	TRBJ2-1	NA	TGTGCCAGCACACGGCGCGGGCCGTCCTACAATGAGCAGTTCTTC	CASTRRGPSYNEQFF
TRBV20-1	few	TRBJ2-7	TRBD2	TGCAGTGCTAGATCCGGGACTAGCGATTATTACGAGCAGTACTTC	CSARSGTSDYYEQYF
TRBV12-3/TRBV12-4	many	TRBJ1-5	NA	TGTGCCAGCAGCCCGGGCTTGACAGGTTCGCCACCCCAGCATTTT	CASSPGLTGSPPQHF
TRBV27	many	TRBJ2-6	NA	TGTGCCAGCAGTTACAGGGTCGCCGGGGCCAACGTCCTGACTTTC	CASSYRVAGANVLTF
TRBV6-8	few	TRBJ1-6	NA	TGTGCCAGCACCCGGGGGGGGGGTGATTCACCCCTCCACTTT	CASTRGGGDSPLHF